The T cell receptor (beta chain) under discussion was sequenced for a study of regulatory T cells in long-lasting Graves disease. In this sample, this clonotype turned up many times. Time point defined: newly diagnosed GD, antithyroid drugs for less than 3 months. Extracted RNA from PBMCs served as the source of the TCR library. Construction of the TCR beta libraries employed iRepertoire HTBI primers in conjunction with Arm-PCR of CDR3 regions. TCRdb re-derived calls from the multiplex PCR reads in MiXCR, one entry per CDR3 protein. The table lists roughly 430,000 distinct CDR3 sequences, 16% of them singletons. The same specimen was also included in a second study, on T cells in Graves' hyperthyroidism and ophthalmopathy.

The TCR originated in a woman aged 30 to 39 with Graves disease. The material sequenced was peripheral blood mononuclear cells (PBMCs), taken at new diagnosis, from a patient treated with antithyroid drugs.

This CDR3 is CSSRDRSTDTQYF. The DNA of the CDR3 is TGCAGCTCACGGGACAGGAGCACAGATACGCAGTATTTT. The chain employs TRBV20-1 and TRBJ2-3; TRBD1 aligns across 8 bases. Looked up from germline, CDR1 is DFQATT and CDR2 is SNEGSKA (reference sequence). The CDR3 is made up of 13 amino acids.